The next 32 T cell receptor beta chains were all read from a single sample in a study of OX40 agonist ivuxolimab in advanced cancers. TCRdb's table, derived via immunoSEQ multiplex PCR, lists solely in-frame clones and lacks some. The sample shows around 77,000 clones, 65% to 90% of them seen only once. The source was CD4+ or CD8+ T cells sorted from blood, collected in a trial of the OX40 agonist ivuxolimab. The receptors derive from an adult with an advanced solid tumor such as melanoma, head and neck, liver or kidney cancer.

DNA for the CDR3: TGTGCCAGCAGTGCGGCAGGGGGTCGGTATGGCTACACCTTC. Amino acid sequence: CASSAAGGRYGYTF. The chain uses TRBV6-1 and TRBJ1-2, with 7 bases matching TRBD1. Trimming removed 4 bases from V and 5 bases from J; junction bases left unmatched: 7. From germline, CDR1 is MNHNS and CDR2 SASEGT. This CDR3 spans 14 amino acids.

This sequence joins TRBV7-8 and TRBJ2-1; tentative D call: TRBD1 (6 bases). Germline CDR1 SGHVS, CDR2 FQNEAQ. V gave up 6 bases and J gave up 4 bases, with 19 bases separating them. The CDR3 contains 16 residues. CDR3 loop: CASSRDIPKWYNEQFF. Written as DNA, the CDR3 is TGTGCCAGCAGTCGGGACATTCCGAAGTGGTACAATGAGCAGTTCTTC.

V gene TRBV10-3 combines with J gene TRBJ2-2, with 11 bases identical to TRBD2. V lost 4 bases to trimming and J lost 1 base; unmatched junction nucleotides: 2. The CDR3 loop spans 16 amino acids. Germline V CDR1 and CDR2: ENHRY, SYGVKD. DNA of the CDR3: TGTGCCATCAGTGCCCTAGCGGGGGGGAACACCGGGGAGCTGTTTTTT. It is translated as CAISALAGGNTGELFF.

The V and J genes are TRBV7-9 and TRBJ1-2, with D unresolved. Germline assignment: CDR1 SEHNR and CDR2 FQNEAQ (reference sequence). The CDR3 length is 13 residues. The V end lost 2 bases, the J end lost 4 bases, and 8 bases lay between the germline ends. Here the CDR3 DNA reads TGTGCCAGCAGCTTAAGATCGGTCTATGGCTACACCTTC. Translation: CASSLRSVYGYTF.

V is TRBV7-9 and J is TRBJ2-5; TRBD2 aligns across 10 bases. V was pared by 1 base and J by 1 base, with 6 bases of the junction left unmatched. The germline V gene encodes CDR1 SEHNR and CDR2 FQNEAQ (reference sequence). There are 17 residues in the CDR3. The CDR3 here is CASSLGGLAGAQETQYF. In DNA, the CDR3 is TGTGCCAGCAGCTTAGGTGGGCTAGCGGGGGCCCAAGAGACCCAGTACTTC. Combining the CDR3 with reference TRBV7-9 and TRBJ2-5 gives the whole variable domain DTGVSQNPRHKITKRGQNVTFRCDPISEHNRLYWYRQTLGQGPEFLTYFQNEAQLEKSRLLSDRFSAERPKGSFSTLEIQRTEQGDSAMYLCASSLGGLAGAQETQYFGPGTRLLVL.

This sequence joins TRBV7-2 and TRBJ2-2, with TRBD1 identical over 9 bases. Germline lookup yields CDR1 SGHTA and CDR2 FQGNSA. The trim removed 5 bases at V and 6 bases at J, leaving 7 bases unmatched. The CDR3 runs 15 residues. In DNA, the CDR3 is TGTGCCAGCAGCCTAATCGGACAGGGGCCCGGGGAGCTGTTTTTT. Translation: CASSLIGQGPGELFF. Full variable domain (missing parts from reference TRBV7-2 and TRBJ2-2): GAGVSQSPSNKVTEKGKDVELRCDPISGHTALYWYRQSLGQGLEFLIYFQGNSAPDKSGLPSDRFSAERTGGSVSTLTIQRTQQEDSAVYLCASSLIGQGPGELFFGEGSRLTVL.

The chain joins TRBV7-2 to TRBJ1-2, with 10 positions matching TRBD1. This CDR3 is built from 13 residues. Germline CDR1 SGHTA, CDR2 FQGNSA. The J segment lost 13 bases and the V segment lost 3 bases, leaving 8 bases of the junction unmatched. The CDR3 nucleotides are TGTGCCAGCAGCTTTAGCCTAGACAGGGGGCTCACCTTC. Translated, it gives CASSFSLDRGLTF.

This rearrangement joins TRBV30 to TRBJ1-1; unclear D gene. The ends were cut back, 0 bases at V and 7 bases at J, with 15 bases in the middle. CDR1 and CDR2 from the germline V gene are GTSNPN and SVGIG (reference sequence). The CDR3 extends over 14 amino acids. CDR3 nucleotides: TGTGCCTGGAGTGTAAGGGTAGAGGCATATGAAGCTTTCTTT. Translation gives CAWSVRVEAYEAFF.

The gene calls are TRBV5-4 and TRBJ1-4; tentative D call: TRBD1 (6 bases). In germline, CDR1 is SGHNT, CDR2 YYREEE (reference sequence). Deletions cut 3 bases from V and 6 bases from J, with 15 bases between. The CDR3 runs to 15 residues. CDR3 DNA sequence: TGTGCCAGCAGCTCGAGAGGGGGGAGAGATGAAAAACTGTTTTTT. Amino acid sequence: CASSSRGGRDEKLFF.

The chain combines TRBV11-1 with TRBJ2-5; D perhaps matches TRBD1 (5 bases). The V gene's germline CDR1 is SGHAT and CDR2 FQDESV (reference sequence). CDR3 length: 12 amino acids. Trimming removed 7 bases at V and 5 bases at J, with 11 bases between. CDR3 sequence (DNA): TGTGCCAGCACAGGGTATCGGGAGACCCAGTACTTC. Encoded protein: CASTGYRETQYF.

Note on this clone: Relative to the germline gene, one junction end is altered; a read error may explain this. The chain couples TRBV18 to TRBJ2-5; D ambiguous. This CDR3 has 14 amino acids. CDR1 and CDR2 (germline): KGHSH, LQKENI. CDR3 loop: CVSSPPNWPETQYF. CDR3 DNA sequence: TGTGTCAGCTCGCCTCCGAACTGGCCAGAGACCCAGTACTTC.

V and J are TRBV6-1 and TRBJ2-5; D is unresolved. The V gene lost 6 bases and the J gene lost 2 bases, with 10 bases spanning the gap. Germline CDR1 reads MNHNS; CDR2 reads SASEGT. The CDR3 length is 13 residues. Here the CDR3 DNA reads TGTGCCAGCAGCAGTACATTTCAAGAGACCCAGTACTTC. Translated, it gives CASSSTFQETQYF.

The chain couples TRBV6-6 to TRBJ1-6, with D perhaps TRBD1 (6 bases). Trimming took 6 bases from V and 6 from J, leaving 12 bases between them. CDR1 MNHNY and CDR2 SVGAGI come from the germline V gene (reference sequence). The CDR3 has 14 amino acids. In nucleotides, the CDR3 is TGTGCCAGCAGCCCAGACAGGATTAATTCACCCCTCCACTTT. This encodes CASSPDRINSPLHF.

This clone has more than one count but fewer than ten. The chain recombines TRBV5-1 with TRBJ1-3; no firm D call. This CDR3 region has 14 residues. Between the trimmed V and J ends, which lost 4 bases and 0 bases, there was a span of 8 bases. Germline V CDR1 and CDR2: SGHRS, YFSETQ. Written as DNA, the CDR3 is TGCGCCAGCAGCCGTCAGGTCTCTGGAAACACCATATATTTT. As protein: CASSRQVSGNTIYF.

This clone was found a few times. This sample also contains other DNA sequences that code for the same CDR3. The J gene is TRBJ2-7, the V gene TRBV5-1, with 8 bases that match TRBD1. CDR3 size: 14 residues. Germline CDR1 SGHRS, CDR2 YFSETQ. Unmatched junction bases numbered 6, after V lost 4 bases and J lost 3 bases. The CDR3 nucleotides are TGCGCCAGCAGCCAAGGACAGGGATACTACGAGCAGTACTTC. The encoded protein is CASSQGQGYYEQYF.

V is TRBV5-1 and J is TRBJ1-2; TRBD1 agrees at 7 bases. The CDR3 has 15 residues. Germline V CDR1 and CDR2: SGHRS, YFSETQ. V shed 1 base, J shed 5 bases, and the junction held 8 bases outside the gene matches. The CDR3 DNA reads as TGCGCCAGCAGCTTGAGCGTAGGGGGCGAATATGGCTACACCTTC. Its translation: CASSLSVGGEYGYTF.

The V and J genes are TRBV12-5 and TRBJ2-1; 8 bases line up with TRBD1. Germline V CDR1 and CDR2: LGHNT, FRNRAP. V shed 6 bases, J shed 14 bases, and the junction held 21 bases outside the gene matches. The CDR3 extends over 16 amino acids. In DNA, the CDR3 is TGTGCTAGTGGACGACCAATATCCGGGACAGGTGTTATGAAGTTCTTC. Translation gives CASGRPISGTGVMKFF.

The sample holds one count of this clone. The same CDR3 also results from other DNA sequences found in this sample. The CDR3 DNA reads as TGTGCCAGCTCCCCGGACTCATATAGCAATCAGCCCCAGCATTTT. It specifies CASSPDSYSNQPQHF. This sequence joins TRBV18 and TRBJ1-5; D is ambiguous. V lost 6 bases, J lost 0 bases, and 12 bases lay in between. There are 15 residues in the CDR3. Per germline, CDR1 KGHSH and CDR2 LQKENI.

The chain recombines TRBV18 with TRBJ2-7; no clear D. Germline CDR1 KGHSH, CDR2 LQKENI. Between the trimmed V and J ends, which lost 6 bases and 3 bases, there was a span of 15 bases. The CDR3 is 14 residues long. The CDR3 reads CASSLDHSFYEQYF. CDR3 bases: TGTGCCAGCTCTTTGGACCACTCCTTCTACGAGCAGTACTTC.

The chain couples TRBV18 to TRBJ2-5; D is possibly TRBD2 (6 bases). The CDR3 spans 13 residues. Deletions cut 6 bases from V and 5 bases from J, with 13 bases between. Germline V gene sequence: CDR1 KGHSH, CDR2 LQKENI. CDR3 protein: CASSPRRGETQYF. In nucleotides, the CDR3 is TGTGCCAGCTCCCCCCGGCGGGGCGAGACCCAGTACTTC. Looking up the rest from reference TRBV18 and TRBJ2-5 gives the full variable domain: NAGVMQNPRHLVRRRGQEARLRCSPMKGHSHVYWYRQLPEEGLKFMVYLQKENIIDESGMPKERFSAEFPKEGPSILRIQQVVRGDSAAYFCASSPRRGETQYFGPGTRLLVL.

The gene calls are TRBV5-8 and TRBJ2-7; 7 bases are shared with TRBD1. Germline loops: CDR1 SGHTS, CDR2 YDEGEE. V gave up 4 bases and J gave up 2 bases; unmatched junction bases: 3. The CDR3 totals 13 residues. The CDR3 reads CASSPDRAYEQYF. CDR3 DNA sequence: TGTGCCAGCAGCCCCGACAGGGCCTACGAGCAGTACTTC.

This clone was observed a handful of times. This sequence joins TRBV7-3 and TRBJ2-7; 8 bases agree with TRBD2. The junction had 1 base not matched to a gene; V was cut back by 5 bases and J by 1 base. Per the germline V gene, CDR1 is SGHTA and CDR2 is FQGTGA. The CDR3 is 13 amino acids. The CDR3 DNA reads TGTGCCAGCAGCCCTAGCGGGTCCTACGAGCAGTACTTC. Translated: CASSPSGSYEQYF.

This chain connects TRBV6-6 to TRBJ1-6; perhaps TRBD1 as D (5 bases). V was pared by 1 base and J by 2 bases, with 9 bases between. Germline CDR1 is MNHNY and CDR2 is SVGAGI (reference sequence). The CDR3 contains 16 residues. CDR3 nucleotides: TGTGCCAGCAGTTACTTCCGACAGACCTATAATTCACCCCTCCACTTT. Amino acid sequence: CASSYFRQTYNSPLHF.

CDR3 region: CASSATGVLGNEQFF. The CDR3 nucleotides are TGTGCCAGCAGCGCCACAGGGGTATTAGGCAATGAGCAGTTCTTC. The chain couples TRBV7-3 to TRBJ2-1, with 7 bases lining up with TRBD1. The germline V gene encodes CDR1 SGHTA and CDR2 FQGTGA. With V trimmed by 5 bases and J by 6 bases, 10 bases remained unmatched. CDR3 size: 15 residues.

The CDR3 region is CASSPPTMGVETQYF. CDR3 bases: TGTGCCAGCTCACCTCCCACTATGGGGGTCGAGACCCAGTACTTC. The V call is TRBV18, the J call TRBJ2-5; either TRBD1 or TRBD2 may supply D (5 bases each). Trimming removed 3 bases at V and 5 bases at J, with 16 bases between. The CDR3 length is 15 residues. Germline V gene sequence: CDR1 KGHSH, CDR2 LQKENI.

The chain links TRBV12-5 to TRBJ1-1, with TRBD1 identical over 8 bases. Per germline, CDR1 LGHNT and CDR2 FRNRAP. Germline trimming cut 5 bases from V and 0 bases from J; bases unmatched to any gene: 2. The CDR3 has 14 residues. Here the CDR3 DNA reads TGTGCTAGTGGTCGGGACAGGATGAACACTGAAGCTTTCTTT. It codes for CASGRDRMNTEAFF.

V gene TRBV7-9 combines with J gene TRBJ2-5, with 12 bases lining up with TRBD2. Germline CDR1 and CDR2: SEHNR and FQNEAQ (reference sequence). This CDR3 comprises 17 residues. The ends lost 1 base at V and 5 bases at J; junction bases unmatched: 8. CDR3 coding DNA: TGTGCCAGCAGCTTAGGACTAGCGGGGGAGCTGTGGGAGACCCAGTACTTC. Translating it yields CASSLGLAGELWETQYF.

CDR3 protein: CAWYRKQGTDTQYF. DNA of the CDR3: TGTGCCTGGTACAGGAAACAAGGCACAGATACGCAGTATTTT. The chain employs TRBV30 and TRBJ2-3; D is possibly TRBD1 (5 bases). Looked up from germline, CDR1 is GTSNPN and CDR2 is SVGIG (reference sequence). V was cut by 5 bases and J by 1 base, with 13 bases left in between. The CDR3 is 14 amino acids.

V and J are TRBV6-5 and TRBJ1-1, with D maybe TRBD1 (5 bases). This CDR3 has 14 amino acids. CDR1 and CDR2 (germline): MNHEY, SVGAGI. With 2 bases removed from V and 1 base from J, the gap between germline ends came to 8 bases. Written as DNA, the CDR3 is TGTGCCAGCAGTTACCCGGGGCAGAACACTGAAGCTTTCTTT. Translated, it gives CASSYPGQNTEAFF.

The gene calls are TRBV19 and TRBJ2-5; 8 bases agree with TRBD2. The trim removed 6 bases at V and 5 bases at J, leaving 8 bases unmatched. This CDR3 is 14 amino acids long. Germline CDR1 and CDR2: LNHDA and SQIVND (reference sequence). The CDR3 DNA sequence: TGTGCCAGTAGCCCGGGGGGGCCCGGGGAGACCCAGTACTTC. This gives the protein CASSPGGPGETQYF.

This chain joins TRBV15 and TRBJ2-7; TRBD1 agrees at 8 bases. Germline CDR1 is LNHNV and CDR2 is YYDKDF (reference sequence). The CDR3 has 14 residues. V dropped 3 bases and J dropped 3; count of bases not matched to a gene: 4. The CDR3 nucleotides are TGTGCCACCAGCAGTCCTGACAGGGGCTACGAGCAGTACTTC. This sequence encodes CATSSPDRGYEQYF.

The CDR3 region has the DNA TGTGCCAGCAGTTCCCTATCCAGGATAGATGAGCAGTTCTTC. Protein sequence: CASSSLSRIDEQFF. This rearrangement joins TRBV27 to TRBJ2-1; no definite D call. Germline lookup yields CDR1 MNHEY and CDR2 SMNVEV (reference sequence). The CDR3 totals 14 residues. The V end lost 4 bases, the J end lost 8 bases, and 15 bases lay between the germline ends.